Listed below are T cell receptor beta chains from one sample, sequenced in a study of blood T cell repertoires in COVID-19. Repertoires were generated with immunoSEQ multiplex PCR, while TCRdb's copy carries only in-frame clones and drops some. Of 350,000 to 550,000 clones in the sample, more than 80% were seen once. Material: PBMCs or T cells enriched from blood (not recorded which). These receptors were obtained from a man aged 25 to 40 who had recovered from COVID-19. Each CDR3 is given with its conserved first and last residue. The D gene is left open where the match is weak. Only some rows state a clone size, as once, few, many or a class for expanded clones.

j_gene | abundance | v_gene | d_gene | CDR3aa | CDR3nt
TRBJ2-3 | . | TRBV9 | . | CASSVVVTDTQYF | TGTGCCAGCAGCGTAGTAGTAACTGATACGCAGTATTTT
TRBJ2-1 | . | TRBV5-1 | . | CASSPESRSSYNEQFF | TGCGCCAGCAGCCCGGAATCTAGGAGCTCCTACAATGAGCAGTTCTTC
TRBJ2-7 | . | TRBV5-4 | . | CASSLGTNYEQYF | TGTGCCAGCAGCTTGGGGACAAACTACGAGCAGTACTTC
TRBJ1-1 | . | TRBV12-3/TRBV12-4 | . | CASTLGTEAFF | TGTGCCAGCACCCTCGGCACTGAAGCTTTCTTT
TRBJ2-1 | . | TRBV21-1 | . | CASSGTRGSYNEQFF | TGTGCCTCGTCCGGGACTAGAGGCTCCTACAATGAGCAGTTCTTC
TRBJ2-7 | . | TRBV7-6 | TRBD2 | CASSSGLADYEQYF | TGTGCCAGCAGCTCGGGACTAGCGGACTACGAGCAGTACTTC
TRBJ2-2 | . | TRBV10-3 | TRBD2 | CAISESRSGTSTGELFF | TGTGCCATCAGTGAGTCGAGGAGCGGGACGAGCACCGGGGAGCTGTTTTTT
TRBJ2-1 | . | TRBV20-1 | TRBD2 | CSASEGGSSYNEQFF | TGCAGTGCTAGTGAGGGCGGGAGCTCCTACAATGAGCAGTTCTTC
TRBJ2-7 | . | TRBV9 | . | CASSLGAGLAYEQYF | TGTGCCAGCAGCTTAGGGGCGGGACTCGCGTACGAGCAGTACTTC
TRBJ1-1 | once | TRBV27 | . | CASRLAGNTEAFF | TGTGCCAGCCGCCTAGCGGGCAACACTGAAGCTTTCTTT
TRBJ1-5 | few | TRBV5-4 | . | CASSPNQGSNQPQHF | TGTGCCAGCAGCCCGAATCAGGGGAGCAATCAGCCCCAGCATTTT
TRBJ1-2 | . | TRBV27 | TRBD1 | CASSLSQGIYGYTF | TGTGCCAGCAGTTTATCACAGGGGATCTATGGCTACACCTTC
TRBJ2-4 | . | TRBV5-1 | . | CASSPGVEGLTKNIQYF | TGCGCCAGCAGCCCGGGAGTGGAGGGTCTTACCAAAAACATTCAGTACTTC
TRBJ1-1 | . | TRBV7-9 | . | CASSLAWVETTEAFF | TGTGCCAGCAGCTTAGCGTGGGTAGAGACGACAGAAGCTTTCTTT
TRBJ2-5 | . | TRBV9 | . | CASSPTGEQETQYF | TGTGCCAGCAGCCCCACGGGGGAACAAGAGACCCAGTACTTC